These 26 T cell receptor beta chains were sequenced from one sample in a study of T cells in Graves' hyperthyroidism and ophthalmopathy. The CDR3 regions of TCR beta were amplified from RNA transcripts. Researchers ran a first-round RT-PCR on the TCR CDR3 using the HTBI primer set. TCRdb reprocessed the multiplex PCR reads via MiXCR and lists one record per CDR3 protein. The sample shows about 590,000 distinct CDR3 sequences, 15% to 17% of them seen only once. Sequencing was done on a sample of blood. Every receptor here comes from a woman in her 30s with Graves' hyperthyroidism.

This clonotype was recorded many times. The chain carries TRBV18 and TRBJ1-5; D not certain. From germline, CDR1 is KGHSH and CDR2 LQKENI. V was clipped by 6 bases and J by 0 bases, with 12 bases between them. The CDR3 has 15 residues. CDR3 region: CASSALAGSNQPQHF. Written as DNA, the CDR3 is TGTGCCAGCTCTGCCCTCGCCGGTAGCAATCAGCCCCAGCATTTT.

This clonotype was found many times. This chain uses TRBV6-2 or TRBV6-3 with TRBJ2-1; possibly TRBD1 for D (6 bases). Germline assignment: CDR1 MNHEY and CDR2 SVGEGT. V dropped 6 bases and J dropped 3 bases, with 12 bases sitting between them. The CDR3 has 14 residues. The CDR3 reads CASSKDSDYNEQFF. CDR3 DNA: TGTGCCAGCAGCAAGGACAGCGACTACAATGAGCAGTTCTTC.

This clonotype has ten or more counts. The gene calls are TRBV12-3 or TRBV12-4 and TRBJ1-2, with no clear D. The CDR3 extends over 14 amino acids. V lost 7 bases, J lost 8 bases, and 20 bases lay in between. This CDR3 reads CASTPTDPRQGYTF. The CDR3 coding sequence is TGTGCCAGCACCCCGACCGATCCCCGGCAGGGCTACACCTTC.

This clonotype was detected ten times or more. This chain joins TRBV12-3 or TRBV12-4 and TRBJ2-2; 9 nucleotides align to TRBD1. The CDR3 runs 15 residues. Trimming at V came to 5 bases and at J to 3 bases, leaving 4 bases not matched to a gene. CDR3 in amino acids: CASSKRQGDTGELFF. CDR3 DNA: TGTGCCAGCAGTAAACGACAGGGGGACACCGGGGAGCTGTTTTTT.

This clonotype has a count of ten or more. The genes are TRBV27 and TRBJ2-3, with D uncertain. Germline V gene data show CDR1 as MNHEY and CDR2 as SMNVEV (reference sequence). Trimming shortened V by 4 bases and J by 2 bases, and 19 bases separated the two germline ends. This CDR3 is built from 17 residues. For the CDR3, the DNA is TGTGCCAGCAGTTGGTCCCGGCGGACCTTAAACACAGATACGCAGTATTTT. Protein sequence: CASSWSRRTLNTDTQYF.

This chain joins TRBV4-1 and TRBJ2-1; D gene ambiguous. Trimming left V 0 bases short and J 7 bases short, with 22 bases between. The CDR3 has 18 residues. CDR1 and CDR2 from the germline V gene are MGHRA and YSYEKL. CDR3 in DNA: TGCGCCAGCAGCCAAGATCCCTGGGCGGCCTCGAGAGTAAATGAGCAGTTCTTC. Protein product: CASSQDPWAASRVNEQFF.

This chain connects TRBV18 to TRBJ1-5, with a weak D call TRBD1 (5 bases). From germline, CDR1 is KGHSH and CDR2 LQKENI. The CDR3 has 16 amino acids. Trimming took 2 bases from V and 9 from J, leaving 20 bases between them. The CDR3 reads CASSPNGGAGLSPQHF. CDR3 nucleotides: TGTGCCAGCTCACCAAACGGCGGGGCAGGTCTTTCGCCCCAGCATTTT.

This clonotype was seen more than once but under ten times. The chain is built from TRBV20-1 and TRBJ1-1, with 8 positions matching TRBD1. Germline lookup yields CDR1 DFQATT and CDR2 SNEGSKA (reference sequence). With 7 bases clipped from V and 0 bases from J, the junction kept 7 bases outside the gene matches. This CDR3 has 14 amino acids. This CDR3 reads CSVHPTGVNTEAFF. CDR3 nucleotide sequence: TGCAGTGTCCATCCGACAGGGGTGAACACTGAAGCTTTCTTT.

There are a few counts of this clonotype. V and J are TRBV7-2 and TRBJ2-5; D is undetermined. CDR1 SGHTA and CDR2 FQGNSA come from the germline V gene. V lost 0 bases and J lost 5, with 10 bases in between. There are 14 residues in the CDR3. CDR3 amino acids: CASSLAGNVETQYF. The CDR3 coding sequence is TGTGCCAGCAGCTTAGCTGGGAATGTGGAGACCCAGTACTTC.

This clonotype was seen more than once but under ten times. The rearrangement uses TRBV7-9 and TRBJ2-3; TRBD2 might be the D (5 bases). Germline values: CDR1 SEHNR, CDR2 FQNEAQ (reference sequence). The CDR3 extends over 15 amino acids. V was shortened by 2 bases and J by 0 bases, with 9 bases between the two germline ends. In DNA form, the CDR3 reads TGTGCCAGCAGCTTATTTCGGGAAAGCACAGATACGCAGTATTTT. Translation gives CASSLFRESTDTQYF.

About this clonotype: This may be a read error, as it is one base from a much larger clone. V usage is TRBV28 and J usage is TRBJ2-5, with no clear D. The CDR3 is 14 amino acids. Trimming pared 0 bases from V and 4 bases from J, leaving 9 bases between. Per the germline V gene, CDR1 is MDHEN and CDR2 is SYDVKM. Here the CDR3 DNA reads TGTGCCAGCAGTTTATGGGCTGGAAGAGAGACCCAGTACTTC. The encoded protein is CASSLWAGRETQYF.

This clonotype was counted ten times or more. V is TRBV2 and J is TRBJ2-7, with TRBD1 matching over 7 bases. Per the germline V gene, CDR1 is SNHLY and CDR2 is FYNNEI. Losses at the gene ends were 5 bases for V and 3 bases for J; bases not matched to a gene: 4. The CDR3 runs to 13 residues. CDR3 region: CASSTGELYEQYF. DNA for the CDR3: TGTGCCAGCAGTACAGGGGAGCTCTACGAGCAGTACTTC.

This sequence joins TRBV15 and TRBJ2-1; 14 bases match TRBD2. With 1 base clipped from V and 4 bases from J, the junction kept 0 bases outside the gene matches. Germline CDR1 LNHNV, CDR2 YYDKDF (reference sequence). The CDR3 runs 16 residues. The CDR3 loop reads CATSRGTSGRYNEQFF. In DNA, the CDR3 is TGTGCCACCAGCAGAGGGACTAGCGGGAGGTACAATGAGCAGTTCTTC. The full variable domain, completed using reference TRBV15 and TRBJ2-1, is DAMVIQNPRYQVTQFGKPVTLSCSQTLNHNVMYWYQQKSSQAPKLLFHYYDKDFNNEADTPDNFQSRRPNTSFCFLDIRSPGLGDTAMYLCATSRGTSGRYNEQFFGPGTRLTVL.

V usage is TRBV18 and J usage is TRBJ2-7; 8 bases align to TRBD1. The CDR3 contains 17 residues. Looked up from germline, CDR1 is KGHSH and CDR2 is LQKENI. The trim removed 3 bases at V and 2 bases at J, leaving 12 bases unmatched. The CDR3 sequence: CASSPGQGGVSTYEQYF. Written as DNA, the CDR3 is TGTGCCAGCTCACCCGGACAGGGAGGAGTGTCCACCTACGAGCAGTACTTC.

This chain links TRBV10-3 with TRBJ2-3; D uncertain. The V and J ends lost 4 bases and 0 bases respectively, with 11 bases between them. The length of the CDR3 is 15 residues. CDR1 ENHRY and CDR2 SYGVKD come from the germline V gene. CDR3: CAISGAPFSTDTQYF. DNA of the CDR3: TGTGCCATCAGTGGGGCGCCATTCAGCACAGATACGCAGTATTTT.

This clonotype was seen more than once but under ten times. The genes are TRBV6-1 and TRBJ2-1, with 11 bases that match TRBD2. After removal of 1 base from V and 5 bases from J, the junction contained 4 bases not matched to a gene. This CDR3 is built from 16 residues. Germline V gives CDR1 MNHNS, CDR2 SASEGT. This CDR3 is CASSEGASGRNNEQFF. The CDR3 nucleotides are TGTGCCAGCAGTGAAGGGGCTAGCGGGAGGAACAATGAGCAGTTCTTC.

This clonotype has ten or more counts. This chain connects TRBV20-1 to TRBJ2-7; the D gene is possibly TRBD1 (5 bases). Germline CDR1 reads DFQATT; CDR2 reads SNEGSKA (reference sequence). This CDR3 is 13 amino acids long. Trimming stripped 6 bases from V and 7 bases from J, with 19 bases between. The CDR3 nucleotides read TGCAGTGCCCCGCCGATCCAGGGCGGAGAGCAGTACTTC. Translation gives CSAPPIQGGEQYF.

At least ten counts were recorded for this clonotype. The chain links TRBV10-3 to TRBJ2-7, with 9 nucleotides matching TRBD2. V dropped 4 bases and J dropped 2; count of bases not matched to a gene: 12. This CDR3 is 17 amino acids long. Germline V CDR1 and CDR2: ENHRY, SYGVKD. The CDR3 sequence is CAISGRGSGSSPYEQYF. The CDR3 region has the DNA TGTGCCATCAGTGGGCGTGGTAGCGGGAGTTCCCCCTACGAGCAGTACTTC.

In this sample, this clonotype turned up many times. V is TRBV5-1 and J is TRBJ1-6, with TRBD1 matching 8 bases. In germline, CDR1 is SGHRS, CDR2 YFSETQ. The CDR3 has 14 amino acids. Unmatched junction bases numbered 1, after V lost 3 bases and J lost 5 bases. CDR3 DNA sequence: TGCGCCAGCAGCTCGGGACAGGATAATTCACCCCTCCACTTT. Encoded protein: CASSSGQDNSPLHF.

In this sample, this clonotype turned up many times. This chain connects TRBV6-1 to TRBJ1-6; 10 positions agree with TRBD1. The CDR3 covers 16 residues. With V trimmed by 5 bases and J by 7 bases, 8 bases remained unmatched. Per germline, CDR1 MNHNS and CDR2 SASEGT. The CDR3 DNA is TGTGCCAGCAGTACCCGGGACAGGGGATGGAATTCACCCCTCCACTTT. Encoded protein: CASSTRDRGWNSPLHF.

This clonotype turned up a few times. The junction shows a germline mismatch at one end, possibly a read error. This chain connects TRBV5-1 to TRBJ2-2; TRBD1 matches 9 bases. Germline V CDR1 and CDR2: SGHRS, YFSETQ. The CDR3 runs 18 residues. The CDR3 protein is CASILLRQGGTNTGELFF. In nucleotides, the CDR3 is TGCGCCAGCATCTTGCTCAGACAGGGGGGAACGAACACCGGGGAGCTGTTTTTT.

This CDR3 is CASSQAPYGTPFF. CDR3 DNA sequence: TGTGCCAGCAGCCAAGCTCCTTACGGGACCCCGTTCTTC. V usage is TRBV7-9 and J usage is TRBJ2-1; D possibly uses TRBD1 or TRBD2 (5 bases each). Germline values: CDR1 SEHNR, CDR2 FQNEAQ (reference sequence). With 5 bases removed from V and 15 bases from J, the gap between germline ends came to 20 bases. The CDR3 covers 13 residues.

Only a few counts were recorded for this clonotype. Its ends do not fully match the called genes, so a read error is possible. This rearrangement joins TRBV7-7 to TRBJ2-2; 8 nucleotides match TRBD2. The germline V gene has CDR1 SSHAT and CDR2 FNYEAQ (reference sequence). The CDR3 has 22 amino acids. CDR3 sequence (DNA): TGTGCTAGCAGCTTACCGGTCTGCGGGACTAGGGGGATAGTTTTGAACACCGGGGAGCTGTTTTTT. Translation gives CASSLPVCGTRGIVLNTGELFF. The full variable domain, rest sourced from reference TRBV7-7 and TRBJ2-2, is GAGVSQSPRYKVTKRGQDVTLRCDPISSHATLYWYQQALGQGPEFLTYFNYEAQPDKSGLPSDRFSAERPEGSISTLTIQRTEQRDSAMYRCASSLPVCGTRGIVLNTGELFFGEGSRLTVL.

This clonotype came up a few times. This chain links TRBV6-2 or TRBV6-3 with TRBJ2-4, with D unclear. Germline CDR1 and CDR2: MNHEY and SVGEGT. CDR3 length: 15 amino acids. V lost 5 bases to trimming and J lost 6 bases, with 17 bases between them. CDR3 loop: CASSRLELMGNIQYF. CDR3 coding DNA: TGTGCCAGCAGTAGATTAGAGCTAATGGGAAACATTCAGTACTTC.

This clonotype came up many times. The gene calls are TRBV7-2 and TRBJ2-5, with TRBD2 matching 7 bases. The CDR3 spans 16 residues. With 4 bases clipped from V and 4 bases from J, the junction kept 12 bases outside the gene matches. Germline lookup yields CDR1 SGHTA and CDR2 FQGNSA. This chain's CDR3 is CASSSQREWLGETQYF. The DNA of the CDR3 is TGTGCCAGCAGCTCCCAGCGGGAATGGTTGGGAGAGACCCAGTACTTC.

A note on this clonotype: Germline and junction disagree at one end, which may indicate a read error. The chain is built from TRBV6-2 or TRBV6-3 and TRBJ2-2; TRBD2 aligns across 7 bases. The CDR3 is made up of 16 amino acids. Germline V gives CDR1 MNHEY, CDR2 SVGEGT. In nucleotides, the CDR3 is TGTGCCAGCAGCTACTATGGGAGGGAAGGAACCGGGGAGCTGTTTTTT. Translation: CASSYYGREGTGELFF.